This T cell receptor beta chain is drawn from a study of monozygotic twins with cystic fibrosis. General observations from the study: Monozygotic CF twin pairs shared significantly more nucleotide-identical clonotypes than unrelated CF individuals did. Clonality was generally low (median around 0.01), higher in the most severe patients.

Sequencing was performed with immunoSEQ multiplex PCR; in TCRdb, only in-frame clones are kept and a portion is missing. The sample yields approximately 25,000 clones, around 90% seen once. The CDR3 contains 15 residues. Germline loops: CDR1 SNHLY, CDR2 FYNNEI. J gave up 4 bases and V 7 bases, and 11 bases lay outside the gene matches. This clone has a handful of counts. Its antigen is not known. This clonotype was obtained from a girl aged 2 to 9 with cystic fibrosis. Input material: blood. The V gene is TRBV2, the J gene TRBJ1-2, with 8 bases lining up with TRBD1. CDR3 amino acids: CASTTRTGNPYGYTF. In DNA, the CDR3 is TGTGCCAGCACTACACGGACAGGGAATCCCTATGGCTACACCTTC.